This T cell receptor (beta chain) was identified in a study of blood T cell repertoires in COVID-19. Original processing notes: Estimation of nucleated cell counts relied on the amplification of reference gene primers. Here immunoSEQ multiplex PCR was the method, and the copy in TCRdb shows in-frame clones only, minus some. D and trimming were read from the DNA, whereas the V and J calls and clone size are those reported in that table. The sample carries 250,000 to 350,000 clones, around 87% recorded once. This CDR3 region has 18 residues. Germline loops: CDR1 MNHEY, CDR2 SMNVEV (reference sequence). Trimming took 6 bases from V and 1 from J; bases not matched to a gene: 8.

This receptor was obtained from a woman aged 50 to 60 who had recovered from COVID-19. The chain has TRBV27 and TRBJ2-3, with 15 nucleotides matching TRBD2. The sample taken for sequencing was peripheral blood. The CDR3 DNA follows: TGTGCCAGCAGGGTCGGACTAGCGGGAGGGGTCGGCACAGATACGCAGTATTTT. This encodes CASRVGLAGGVGTDTQYF.